This TCR beta chain appears in the sequencing data of a study of OX40 agonist ivuxolimab in advanced cancers. The study's findings and limits: Antigens targeted by the expanded peripheral T cells were not determined. Normalized T-cell clonal expansion was also low in a subset of nonresponders.

Germline CDR1 is MDHEN and CDR2 is SYDVKM. Trimming stripped 3 bases from V and 4 bases from J, with 20 bases between. The CDR3 is made up of 17 amino acids. Measured with immunoSEQ multiplex PCR; TCRdb has only the in-frame clones, and not every one. The data contain 70,000 or so clones, around 90% of them singletons. This clone occurred once. The antigen is unknown. The sequence was collected from an adult with an advanced solid tumor such as melanoma, head and neck, liver or kidney cancer. This chain uses TRBV28 with TRBJ2-3; D might be TRBD2 (7 bases). The specimen comprised CD4+ or CD8+ T cells sorted from blood, sampled in a trial of the OX40 agonist ivuxolimab. The CDR3: CASSLRGGGPKADTQYF. The DNA of the CDR3 is TGTGCCAGCAGTTTGAGAGGGGGGGGTCCTAAGGCAGATACGCAGTATTTT.